Following are 9 T cell receptor beta chains from one sample sequenced in a study of human T cells and chemical hapten exposure. MiXCR was run by TCRdb on the RACE reads, yielding one entry per CDR3 protein. Found here are about 110,000 distinct CDR3 sequences, 11% of them singletons; the top ten hold roughly 3.2%. Time point noted: patch test 1, 2 weeks after DPC sensitization. The treatment: therapeutic diphenylcyclopropenone sensitization with weekly scalp DPC. Sequenced material: whole blood, taken in connection with sensitization to the hapten diphenylcyclopropenone (DPC). The receptor set was obtained from a woman aged 35 to 49 with alopecia areata. Some clones in this sample may be carry-over from other donors' samples.

The table lists this clonotype with many counts. The chain uses TRBV5-1 and TRBJ1-6; D may be TRBD1 (5 bases). Looked up from germline, CDR1 is SGHRS and CDR2 is YFSETQ. The length of the CDR3 is 14 residues. V dropped 1 base and J dropped 9 bases, with 11 bases sitting between them. The CDR3 DNA sequence: TGCGCCAGCAGCTTGCAGGGAGGCGGTTCACCCCTCCACTTT. This sequence encodes CASSLQGGGSPLHF. Variable domain in full (rest from reference TRBV5-1 and TRBJ1-6): KAGVTQTPRYLIKTRGQQVTLSCSPISGHRSVSWYQQTPGQGLQFLFEYFSETQRNKGNFPGRFSGRQFSNSRSEMNVSTLELGDSALYLCASSLQGGGSPLHFGNGTRLTVT.

This clonotype was recorded at least ten times. This chain connects TRBV7-2 to TRBJ1-2; 8 nucleotides agree with TRBD1. CDR1 and CDR2 (germline): SGHTA, FQGNSA. The CDR3 runs 14 residues. After removal of 3 bases from V and 6 bases from J, the junction contained 6 bases not matched to a gene. CDR3 protein: CASSFRHRGNGYTF. The CDR3 DNA reads as TGTGCCAGCAGCTTTCGACACAGGGGGAATGGCTACACCTTC.

This clonotype was recorded many times. The rearrangement links TRBV18 to TRBJ2-2, with D unresolved. Trimming shortened V by 0 bases and J by 0 bases, and 8 bases separated the two germline ends. CDR3 length: 16 amino acids. From germline, CDR1 is KGHSH and CDR2 LQKENI. DNA of the CDR3: TGTGCCAGCTCACCACCGGGCCGAGCGAACACCGGGGAGCTGTTTTTT. Translated, it gives CASSPPGRANTGELFF.

This chain links TRBV7-2 with TRBJ2-6; 12 nucleotides line up with TRBD2. Germline V CDR1 and CDR2: SGHTA, FQGNSA. V trimming: 4 bases; J trimming: 0 bases; junction bases outside the gene matches: 4. The CDR3 is made up of 18 amino acids. CDR3 amino acids: CASSSRLAGDSGANVLTF. The DNA for the CDR3 is TGTGCCAGCAGCTCGCGACTAGCGGGGGACTCTGGGGCCAACGTCCTGACTTTC.

The chain links TRBV12-3 or TRBV12-4 to TRBJ2-7, with a tentative D call TRBD2 (5 bases). Trimming stripped 6 bases from V and 2 bases from J, with 14 bases between. The CDR3 is 14 residues long. The CDR3 loop is CASSPGVPPYEQYF. In DNA, the CDR3 is TGTGCCAGCAGCCCCGGGGTCCCTCCCTACGAGCAGTACTTC.

On this clonotype: A much larger clone lies a single base off, so this may be a read error. The rearrangement joins TRBV15 to TRBJ1-3; D remains ambiguous. This CDR3 is built from 13 residues. CDR1 is LNHNV and CDR2 is YYDKDF in the germline V gene (reference sequence). CDR3 in DNA: TGTGCCACCAGCAGCCCCTCTGGAAACACCGTATATTTT. As protein: CATSSPSGNTVYF.

This chain joins TRBV6-2 or TRBV6-3 and TRBJ2-7, with 13 bases aligning to TRBD2. The length of the CDR3 is 18 residues. Germline V lookup: CDR1 MNHEY, CDR2 SVGEGT. Trimming removed 2 bases from V and 2 bases from J; junction bases left unmatched: 9. The CDR3 nucleotides read TGTGCCAGCAGTTACCGCTCAGGGACTAGCGGGGCGCCCTACGAGCAGTACTTC. It encodes CASSYRSGTSGAPYEQYF.

There are a few counts of this clonotype. The chain has TRBV20-1 and TRBJ2-1; D possibly corresponds to TRBD2 (6 bases). The CDR3 length is 15 residues. Trimming took off 6 bases at V and 8 bases at J, with 23 bases between the two ends. CDR1 is DFQATT, CDR2 SNEGSKA, per germline (reference sequence). The CDR3 region is CSATPPGAGSDEQFF. The CDR3 nucleotides read TGCAGTGCGACCCCTCCGGGAGCCGGGAGCGATGAGCAGTTCTTC.

The chain is built from TRBV7-2 and TRBJ2-5; D gene uncertain. The germline CDR1 and CDR2 sequences are SGHTA and FQGNSA. V was clipped by 2 bases and J by 1 base, with 5 bases between them. The CDR3 length is 13 residues. The CDR3 DNA reads as TGTGCCAGCAGCTTAATCTTCCAAGAGACCCAGTACTTC. This codes for CASSLIFQETQYF.